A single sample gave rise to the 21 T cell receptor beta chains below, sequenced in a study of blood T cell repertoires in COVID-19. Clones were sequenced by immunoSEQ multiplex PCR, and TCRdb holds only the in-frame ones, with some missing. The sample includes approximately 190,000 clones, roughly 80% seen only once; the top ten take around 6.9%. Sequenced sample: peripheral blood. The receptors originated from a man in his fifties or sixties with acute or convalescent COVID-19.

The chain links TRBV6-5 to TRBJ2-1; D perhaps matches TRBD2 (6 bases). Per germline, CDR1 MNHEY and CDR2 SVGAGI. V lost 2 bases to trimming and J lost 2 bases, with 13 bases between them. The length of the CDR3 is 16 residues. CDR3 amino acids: CASSYSSGETYNEQFF. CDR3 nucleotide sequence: TGTGCCAGCAGTTACAGCTCGGGGGAAACCTACAATGAGCAGTTCTTC.

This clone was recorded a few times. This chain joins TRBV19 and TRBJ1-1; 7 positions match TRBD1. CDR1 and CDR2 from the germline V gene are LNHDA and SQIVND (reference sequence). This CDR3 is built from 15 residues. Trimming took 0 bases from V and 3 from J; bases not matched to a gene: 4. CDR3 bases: TGTGCCAGTAGTATAGACGATACAGGGGACACTGAAGCTTTCTTT. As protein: CASSIDDTGDTEAFF.

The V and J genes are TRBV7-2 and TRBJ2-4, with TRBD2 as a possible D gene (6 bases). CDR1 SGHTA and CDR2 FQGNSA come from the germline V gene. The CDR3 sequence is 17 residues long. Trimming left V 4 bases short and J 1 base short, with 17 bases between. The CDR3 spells CASSSRGGAEAKNIQYF. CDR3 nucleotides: TGTGCCAGCAGCTCCCGGGGCGGGGCGGAGGCCAAAAACATTCAGTACTTC.

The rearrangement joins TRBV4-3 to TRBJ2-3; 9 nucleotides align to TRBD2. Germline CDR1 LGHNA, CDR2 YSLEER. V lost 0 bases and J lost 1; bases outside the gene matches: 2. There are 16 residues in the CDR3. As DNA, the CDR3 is TGCGCCAGCAGCCAAGACCCTAGCGGGGGCACAGATACGCAGTATTTT. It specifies CASSQDPSGGTDTQYF.

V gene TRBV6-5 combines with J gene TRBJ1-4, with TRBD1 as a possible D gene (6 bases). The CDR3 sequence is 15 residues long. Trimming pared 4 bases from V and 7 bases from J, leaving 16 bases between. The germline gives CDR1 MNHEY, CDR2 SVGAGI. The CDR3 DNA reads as TGTGCCAGCAGTTCCCCCGAGCGGGGGCGTGAAAAACTGTTTTTT. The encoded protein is CASSSPERGREKLFF.

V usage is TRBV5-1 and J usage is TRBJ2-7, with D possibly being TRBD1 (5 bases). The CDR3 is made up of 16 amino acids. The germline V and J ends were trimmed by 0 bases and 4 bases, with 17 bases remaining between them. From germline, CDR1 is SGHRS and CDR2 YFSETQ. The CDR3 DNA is TGCGCCAGCAGCTTGGGTTGGACAAGGGTTCCTTACGAGCAGTACTTC. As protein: CASSLGWTRVPYEQYF.

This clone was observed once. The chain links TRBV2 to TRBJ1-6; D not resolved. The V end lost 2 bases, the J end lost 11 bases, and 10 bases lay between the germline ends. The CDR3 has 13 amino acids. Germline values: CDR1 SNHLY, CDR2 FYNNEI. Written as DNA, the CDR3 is TGTGCCAGCAGTGAAAGTGGTAGAACACCCCTCCACTTT. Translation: CASSESGRTPLHF.

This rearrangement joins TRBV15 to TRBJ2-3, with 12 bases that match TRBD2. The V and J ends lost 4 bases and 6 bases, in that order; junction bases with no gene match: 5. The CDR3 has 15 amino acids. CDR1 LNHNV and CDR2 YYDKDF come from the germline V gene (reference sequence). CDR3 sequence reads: CATSILAGGPDTQYF. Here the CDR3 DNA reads TGTGCCACCAGCATTCTAGCGGGAGGGCCCGATACGCAGTATTTT. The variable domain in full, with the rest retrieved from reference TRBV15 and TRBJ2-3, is DAMVIQNPRYQVTQFGKPVTLSCSQTLNHNVMYWYQQKSSQAPKLLFHYYDKDFNNEADTPDNFQSRRPNTSFCFLDIRSPGLGDTAMYLCATSILAGGPDTQYFGPGTRLTVL.

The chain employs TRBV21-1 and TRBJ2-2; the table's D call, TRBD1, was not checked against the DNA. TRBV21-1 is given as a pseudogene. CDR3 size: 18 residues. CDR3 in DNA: TGTGCCAGCAGCAGTCAGTTGAGGGGGTTGGAAGAAAACGGGGAGCTGTTTTTT. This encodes CASSSQLRGLEENGELFF.

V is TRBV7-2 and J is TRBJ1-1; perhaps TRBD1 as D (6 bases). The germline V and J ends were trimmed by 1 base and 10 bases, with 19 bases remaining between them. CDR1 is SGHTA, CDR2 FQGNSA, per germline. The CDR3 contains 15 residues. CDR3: CASSLDVGGGKTAFF. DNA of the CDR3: TGTGCCAGCAGCTTAGATGTAGGGGGGGGAAAAACAGCTTTCTTT.

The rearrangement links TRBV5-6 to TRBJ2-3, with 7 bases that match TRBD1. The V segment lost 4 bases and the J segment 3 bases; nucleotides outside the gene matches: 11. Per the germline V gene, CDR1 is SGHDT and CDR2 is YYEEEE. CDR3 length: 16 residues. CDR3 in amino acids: CASSPETGLMTDTQYF. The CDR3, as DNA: TGTGCCAGCAGCCCGGAGACAGGGTTGATGACAGATACGCAGTATTTT.

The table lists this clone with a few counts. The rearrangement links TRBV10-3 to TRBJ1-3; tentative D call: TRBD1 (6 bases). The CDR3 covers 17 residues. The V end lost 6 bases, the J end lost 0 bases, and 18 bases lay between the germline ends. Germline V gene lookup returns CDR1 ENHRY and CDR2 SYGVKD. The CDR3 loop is CAIRPGTTTSSGNTIYF. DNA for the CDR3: TGTGCCATCAGACCCGGGACAACTACTAGCTCTGGAAACACCATATATTTT.

In DNA, the CDR3 is TGTGCCAGCGAATCTTCCCTAGGAAAACTGTTTTTT. Encoded protein: CASESSLGKLFF. The chain uses TRBV6-5 and TRBJ1-4, with D hard to call. Trimming removed 8 bases at V and 10 bases at J, with 14 bases between. The CDR3 length is 12 residues. Germline V lookup: CDR1 MNHEY, CDR2 SVGAGI.

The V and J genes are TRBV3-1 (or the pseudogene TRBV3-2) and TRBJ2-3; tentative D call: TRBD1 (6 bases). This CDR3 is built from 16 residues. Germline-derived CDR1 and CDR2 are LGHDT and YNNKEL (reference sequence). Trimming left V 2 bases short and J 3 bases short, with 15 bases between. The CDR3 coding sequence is TGTGCCAGCAGCCAATACCGGACAGCAAGTACAGATACGCAGTATTTT. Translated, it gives CASSQYRTASTDTQYF.

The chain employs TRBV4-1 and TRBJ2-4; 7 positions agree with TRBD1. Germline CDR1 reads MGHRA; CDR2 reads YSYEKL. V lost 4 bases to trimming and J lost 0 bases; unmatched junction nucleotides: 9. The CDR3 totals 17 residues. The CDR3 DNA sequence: TGCGCCAGCAGCCTACGGGACAGAAGGTTAGCCAAAAACATTCAGTACTTC. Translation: CASSLRDRRLAKNIQYF.

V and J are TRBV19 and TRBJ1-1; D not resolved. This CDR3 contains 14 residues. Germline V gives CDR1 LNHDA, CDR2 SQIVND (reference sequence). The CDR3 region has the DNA TGTGCTACAAGGAGCACGGGTATGAACACTGAAGCTTTCTTT. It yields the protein CATRSTGMNTEAFF.

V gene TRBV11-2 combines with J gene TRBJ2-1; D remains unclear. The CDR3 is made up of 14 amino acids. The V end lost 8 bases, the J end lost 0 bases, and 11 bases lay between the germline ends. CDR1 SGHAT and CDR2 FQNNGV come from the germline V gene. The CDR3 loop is CASGEENSYNEQFF. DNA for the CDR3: TGTGCCAGCGGCGAGGAGAACTCCTACAATGAGCAGTTCTTC.

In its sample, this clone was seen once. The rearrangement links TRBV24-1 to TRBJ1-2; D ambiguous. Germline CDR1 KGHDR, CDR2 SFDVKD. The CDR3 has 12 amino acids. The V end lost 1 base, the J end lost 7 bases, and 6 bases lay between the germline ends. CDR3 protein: CATSDFEAGYTF. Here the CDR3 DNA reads TGTGCCACCAGTGATTTTGAAGCTGGCTACACCTTC.

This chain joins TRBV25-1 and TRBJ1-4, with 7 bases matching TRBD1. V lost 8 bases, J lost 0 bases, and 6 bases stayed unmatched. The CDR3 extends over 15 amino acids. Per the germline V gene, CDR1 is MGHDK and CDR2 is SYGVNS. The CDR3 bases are TGTGCCAGCCGGGACAGCACTGCAACTAATGAAAAACTGTTTTTT. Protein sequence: CASRDSTATNEKLFF. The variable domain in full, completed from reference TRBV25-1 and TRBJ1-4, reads EADIYQTPRYLVIGTGKKITLECSQTMGHDKMYWYQQDPGMELHLIHYSYGVNSTEKGDLSSESTVSRIRTEHFPLTLESARPSHTSQYLCASRDSTATNEKLFFGSGTQLSVL.

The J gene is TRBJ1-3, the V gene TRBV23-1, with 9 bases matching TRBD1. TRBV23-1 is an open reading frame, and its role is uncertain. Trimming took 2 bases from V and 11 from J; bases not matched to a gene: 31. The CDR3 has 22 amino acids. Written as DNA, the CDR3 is TGCGCCAGCAGTCAAAGACGCGTGGGTCGGGGGACAGGGTCCCCCGGGCCCCCCGCCATATATTTT. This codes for CASSQRRVGRGTGSPGPPAIYF.

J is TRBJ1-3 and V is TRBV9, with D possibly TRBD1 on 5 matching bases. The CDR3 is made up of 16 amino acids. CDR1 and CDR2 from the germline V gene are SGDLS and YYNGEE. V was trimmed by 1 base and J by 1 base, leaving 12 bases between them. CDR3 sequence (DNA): TGTGCCAGCAGCGTAACGGGGGTTTGGTCTGGAAACACCATATATTTT. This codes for CASSVTGVWSGNTIYF.